This entry lists 6 T cell receptor beta chains sequenced from one sample in a study of yellow fever vaccine responses in identical twins. TCRdb ran MiXCR on the RT-PCR reads and lists one entry per CDR3 protein. Of approximately 13,000 distinct CDR3 sequences in the sample, roughly 86% were seen once. Sample: T cells from blood (PBMCs), unsorted or a sorted subset (not recorded which), taken before or after yellow fever vaccination (not recorded which). These receptors were obtained from a woman between 18 and 30 years old who received the yellow fever vaccine.

The gene calls are TRBV18 and TRBJ2-7, with D perhaps TRBD1 or TRBD2 (6 bases each). V lost 5 bases to trimming and J lost 4 bases, with 15 bases between them. Germline-derived CDR1 and CDR2 are KGHSH and LQKENI. The CDR3 has 14 amino acids. This chain's CDR3 is CASSLHGGDYEQYF. CDR3 DNA: TGTGCCAGCTCATTACACGGGGGCGATTACGAGCAGTACTTC.

The chain carries TRBV5-1 and TRBJ2-7, with D perhaps matching TRBD2 (5 bases). V was cut by 5 bases and J by 6 bases, with 12 bases left in between. CDR1 SGHRS and CDR2 YFSETQ come from the germline V gene. This CDR3 region has 12 residues. CDR3 amino acids: CASREETAEQYF. In DNA form, the CDR3 reads TGCGCCAGCAGGGAGGAAACAGCCGAGCAGTACTTC.

Concerning this clonotype itself: Compared with germline, one end of the junction differs, possibly owing to a read error. The chain recombines TRBV11-2 with TRBJ2-1, with TRBD2 matching 7 bases. CDR1 and CDR2 (germline): SGHAT, FQNNGV. The CDR3 consists of 14 residues. CDR3 sequence (DNA): TGTGCCAGCAGCATAGATAGGACTAGTCATGAGCAGTTCTTC. It yields the protein CASSIDRTSHEQFF.

The chain couples TRBV7-1 to TRBJ2-5; 9 bases map to TRBD2. TRBV7-1 is noted as an ORF with a role that remains uncertain. CDR3 length: 15 amino acids. Trimming cost V 1 base and J 4 bases; bases outside gene matches: 4. The CDR3: CASSSDVAGVETQYF. The CDR3 DNA reads TGTGCCAGCAGCTCAGACGTAGCGGGAGTAGAGACCCAGTACTTC.

The V and J genes are TRBV18 and TRBJ2-1; 8 bases align to TRBD1. Germline CDR1 reads KGHSH; CDR2 reads LQKENI. The CDR3 is 14 residues long. V trimming: 3 bases; J trimming: 9 bases; junction bases outside the gene matches: 7. The CDR3 loop is CASSPGTGYFEQFF. CDR3 DNA sequence: TGTGCCAGCTCACCCGGGACAGGCTATTTTGAGCAGTTCTTC.

The rearrangement links TRBV20-1 to TRBJ2-7; D unclear. CDR1 and CDR2 from the germline V gene are DFQATT and SNEGSKA (reference sequence). V was trimmed by 1 base and J by 5 bases, leaving 6 bases between them. The CDR3 length is 11 residues. This CDR3 is CSARALHEQYF. Here the CDR3 DNA reads TGCAGTGCTAGAGCCCTCCACGAGCAGTACTTC.